Presented here are 32 T cell receptor beta chains from one specimen sequenced in a study of cytotoxic CD8 clonotypes in ibrutinib-treated CLL. Using immunoSEQ multiplex PCR, the repertoire was profiled, and TCRdb retains in-frame clones only, with some absent. The sample lists about 300,000 clones; roughly four fifths were seen once. The sample here was PBMCs, taken at disease progression, from a patient treated with ibrutinib. These receptor sequences come from a human donor with chronic lymphocytic leukemia.

The chain carries TRBV2 and TRBJ1-2; no definite D call. The CDR3 is made up of 14 amino acids. V lost 1 base and J 2 bases, leaving 8 bases between the germline ends. The germline CDR1 and CDR2 sequences are SNHLY and FYNNEI. The CDR3 nucleotides read TGTGCCAGCAGTGAAGAAGCACAGAACTATGGCTACACCTTC. Translated: CASSEEAQNYGYTF.

Notes on this clone: A much larger clone differs from this one at a single base, so this may be a read error. This specimen includes other DNA sequences encoding the same CDR3. The chain links TRBV18 to TRBJ1-2, with D unclear. CDR1 KGHSH and CDR2 LQKENI come from the germline V gene. The CDR3 is 13 amino acids. With 2 bases removed from V and 2 bases from J, the gap between germline ends came to 6 bases. The CDR3 spells CASSPGRNYGYTF. The CDR3 region has the DNA TGTGCCAGCTCACCAGGCAGGAACTATGGCTACACCTTC.

The chain couples TRBV5-6 to TRBJ2-7; 10 bases are a match to TRBD2. The CDR3 sequence is 14 residues long. Per the germline V gene, CDR1 is SGHDT and CDR2 is YYEEEE. V shed 4 bases and J 1 base; nucleotides not matched to a gene: 2. CDR3 loop: CASSPGLASYEQYF. In DNA, the CDR3 is TGTGCCAGCAGCCCGGGACTAGCGTCCTACGAGCAGTACTTC.

Concerning this clone: Additional DNA sequences in this sample encode the identical CDR3. This chain joins TRBV11-3 and TRBJ2-3; 13 positions match TRBD2. The CDR3 loop spans 16 amino acids. Per germline, CDR1 SGHNT and CDR2 YENEEA. V trimming: 5 bases; J trimming: 3 bases; junction bases outside the gene matches: 5. CDR3 coding DNA: TGTGCCAGCAGCCTCTCACTAGCGGGGGGGACAGATACGCAGTATTTT. It yields the protein CASSLSLAGGTDTQYF.

The genes are TRBV29-1 and TRBJ2-1; TRBD2 matches at 10 bases. Germline CDR1 is SQVTM and CDR2 is ANQGSEA. The ends lost 6 bases at V and 2 bases at J; junction bases unmatched: 7. The CDR3 has 15 amino acids. The CDR3 nucleotides read TGCAGCGTCGCACTAGCGGGGTTTCCCTACAATGAGCAGTTCTTC. Its protein is CSVALAGFPYNEQFF.

The rearrangement uses TRBV5-1 and TRBJ2-5; unclear D gene. Germline V gene lookup returns CDR1 SGHRS and CDR2 YFSETQ. CDR3 length: 13 amino acids. Trimming shortened V by 1 base and J by 5 bases, and 9 bases separated the two germline ends. CDR3 in DNA: TGCGCCAGCAGCTTGAGCGTCGCGGAGACCCAGTACTTC. This codes for CASSLSVAETQYF. Drawing the rest from reference TRBV5-1 and TRBJ2-5, the complete variable domain is KAGVTQTPRYLIKTRGQQVTLSCSPISGHRSVSWYQQTPGQGLQFLFEYFSETQRNKGNFPGRFSGRQFSNSRSEMNVSTLELGDSALYLCASSLSVAETQYFGPGTRLLVL.

This chain uses TRBV28 with TRBJ1-4; TRBD1 is a possible D gene (5 bases). V lost 7 bases and J lost 0, with 12 bases in between. The CDR3 is made up of 15 amino acids. Per the germline V gene, CDR1 is MDHEN and CDR2 is SYDVKM. The CDR3 DNA is TGTGCCAGCACCCCTAGACAGACAACTAATGAAAAACTGTTTTTT. This codes for CASTPRQTTNEKLFF.

The chain is built from TRBV7-2 and TRBJ2-1; 7 nucleotides agree with TRBD1. Germline V gene data show CDR1 as SGHTA and CDR2 as FQGNSA. CDR3 length equals 15 residues. The V and J ends lost 5 bases and 9 bases, in that order; junction bases with no gene match: 13. CDR3 amino acids: CASSGRQGVAGEQFF. For the CDR3, the DNA is TGTGCCAGCAGCGGTAGACAGGGTGTCGCTGGTGAGCAGTTCTTC.

The chain recombines TRBV15 with TRBJ2-1; D is undetermined. Germline assignment: CDR1 LNHNV and CDR2 YYDKDF (reference sequence). The CDR3 length is 13 residues. V was clipped by 3 bases and J by 8 bases, with 11 bases between them. CDR3 residues: CATSRETVDEQFF. The CDR3 nucleotides are TGTGCCACCAGCAGGGAAACGGTGGATGAGCAGTTCTTC.

This rearrangement joins TRBV9 to TRBJ2-5; TRBD2 might be the D (6 bases). The V end lost 4 bases, the J end lost 1 base, and 17 bases lay between the germline ends. The CDR3 sequence is 16 residues long. Germline values: CDR1 SGDLS, CDR2 YYNGEE. Written as DNA, the CDR3 is TGTGCCAGCAGCCCTGCCAGGATAGCGGTCCAAGAGACCCAGTACTTC. Amino acids: CASSPARIAVQETQYF.

This clone occurred once. The CDR3 loop reads CASRATGGLYPYNEQFF. As DNA, the CDR3 is TGTGCCAGCAGGGCAACGGGGGGGTTGTATCCATACAATGAGCAGTTCTTC. The chain employs TRBV7-9 and TRBJ2-1; 8 positions agree with TRBD2. The junction had 14 bases not matched to a gene; V was cut back by 6 bases and J by 4 bases. The germline gives CDR1 SEHNR, CDR2 FQNEAQ (reference sequence). The CDR3 has 17 amino acids.

This chain joins TRBV10-3 and TRBJ2-1, with D perhaps matching TRBD1 (5 bases). The germline V gene encodes CDR1 ENHRY and CDR2 SYGVKD. Trimming cost V 3 bases and J 5 bases, with 11 bases left between them. This CDR3 has 14 residues. The CDR3 sequence is CAISDPDSHNEQFF. The CDR3 nucleotides are TGTGCCATCAGTGACCCAGACAGCCACAATGAGCAGTTCTTC.

The V gene is TRBV29-1, the J gene TRBJ2-3; the D is unclear. In germline, CDR1 is SQVTM, CDR2 ANQGSEA. Trimming left V 3 bases short and J 2 bases short, with 9 bases between. The CDR3 is 13 amino acids. CDR3 protein: CSVDQGHTDTQYF. The DNA of the CDR3 is TGCAGCGTTGATCAAGGGCACACAGATACGCAGTATTTT.

The J gene is TRBJ2-4, the V gene TRBV4-2; D is possibly TRBD1 or TRBD2 (6 bases each). Germline-derived CDR1 and CDR2 are LGHNA and YNFKEQ. Trimming pared 1 base from V and 0 bases from J, leaving 19 bases between. This CDR3 contains 19 residues. The CDR3, as DNA: TGTGCCAGCAGCCAAGCTCGGGGGCGCGACGAGGTAGCCAAAAACATTCAGTACTTC. Its protein product is CASSQARGRDEVAKNIQYF.

The chain uses TRBV2 and TRBJ2-7; no clear D gene. CDR3 size: 10 residues. The germline gives CDR1 SNHLY, CDR2 FYNNEI. Trimming cost V 9 bases and J 6 bases, with 9 bases left between them. CDR3 sequence: CARRTGEQYF. The CDR3 DNA is TGTGCCAGACGGACGGGCGAGCAGTACTTC.

This clone has a handful of counts. The J gene is TRBJ2-7, the V gene TRBV25-1, with TRBD1 matching over 10 bases. The V and J ends lost 11 bases and 3 bases, in that order; junction bases with no gene match: 7. CDR1 and CDR2 (germline): MGHDK, SYGVNS. This CDR3 has 13 amino acids. CDR3 region: CAPPRDRGYEQYF. In nucleotides, the CDR3 is TGTGCCCCACCCCGGGACAGGGGCTACGAGCAGTACTTC.

The chain links TRBV15 to TRBJ1-2, with D uncertain. Germline CDR1 and CDR2: LNHNV and YYDKDF (reference sequence). The CDR3 spans 13 residues. Trimming left V 3 bases short and J 2 bases short, with 7 bases between. The DNA for the CDR3 is TGTGCCACCAGCAGGGTAGCGAACTATGGCTACACCTTC. Amino acids: CATSRVANYGYTF.

The chain couples TRBV11-2 to TRBJ1-2; 9 bases map to TRBD1. Germline V gene sequence: CDR1 SGHAT, CDR2 FQNNGV. The CDR3 contains 16 residues. With 0 bases clipped from V and 2 bases from J, the junction kept 4 bases outside the gene matches. This chain's CDR3 is CASSLDRTGVNYGYTF. CDR3 nucleotides: TGTGCCAGCAGCTTAGACAGGACAGGGGTGAACTATGGCTACACCTTC.

The rearrangement uses TRBV15 and TRBJ1-5; D is undetermined. The CDR3 runs 14 residues. CDR1 and CDR2 (germline): LNHNV, YYDKDF (reference sequence). The ends were cut back, 2 bases at V and 9 bases at J, with 14 bases in the middle. This chain's CDR3 is CATSRLRGIGPQHF. The DNA of the CDR3 is TGTGCCACCAGCAGATTGAGAGGTATAGGGCCCCAGCATTTT.

The chain couples TRBV5-1 to TRBJ1-2; 8 bases are shared with TRBD1. This CDR3 comprises 16 residues. The J segment lost 3 bases and the V segment lost 5 bases, leaving 12 bases of the junction unmatched. Germline V gene sequence: CDR1 SGHRS, CDR2 YFSETQ. CDR3 sequence reads: CASREDRVSPDYGYTF. DNA of the CDR3: TGCGCCAGCAGAGAGGACAGGGTTAGCCCCGACTATGGCTACACCTTC.

The chain links TRBV5-4 to TRBJ2-7, with D possibly being TRBD2 (6 bases). Germline V gene sequence: CDR1 SGHNT, CDR2 YYREEE (reference sequence). V shed 1 base and J shed 3 bases, with 11 bases lying between them. CDR3 size: 14 residues. CDR3 sequence: CASSLIGGIYEQYF. CDR3 coding DNA: TGTGCCAGCAGCTTGATCGGGGGAATCTACGAGCAGTACTTC.

This clone is a singleton in its sample. The genes are TRBV6-5 and TRBJ1-2; 7 positions match TRBD1. CDR1 and CDR2 from the germline V gene are MNHEY and SVGAGI. This CDR3 comprises 13 residues. Trimming took 6 bases from V and 8 from J; bases not matched to a gene: 9. CDR3 loop: CASSQGQAGGYTF. The DNA of the CDR3 is TGTGCCAGCAGCCAAGGACAGGCCGGGGGCTACACCTTC.

The chain carries TRBV29-1 and TRBJ2-7, with 9 bases fitting TRBD2. CDR3 length: 15 amino acids. V gave up 7 bases and J gave up 0 bases; unmatched junction bases: 10. CDR1 and CDR2 (germline): SQVTM, ANQGSEA. CDR3 nucleotide sequence: TGCAGCGCAAGGGGGGTAGCGGGAGACTCCTACGAGCAGTACTTC. Protein sequence: CSARGVAGDSYEQYF.

The J gene is TRBJ1-2, the V gene TRBV14, with a weak D call TRBD1 (5 bases). Trimming pared 3 bases from V and 5 bases from J, leaving 16 bases between. From germline, CDR1 is SGHDN and CDR2 FVKESK. This CDR3 comprises 15 residues. The CDR3 DNA sequence: TGTGCCAGCAGCCATGCCCCAGGGATCGGATATGGCTACACCTTC. This codes for CASSHAPGIGYGYTF.

This clone was detected only a few times. CDR3 residues: CASSAPGAGPRSFSYEQYF. CDR3 DNA: TGTGCCAGCAGTGCCCCAGGAGCGGGGCCGAGAAGTTTTTCCTACGAGCAGTACTTC. The V call is TRBV28, the J call TRBJ2-7, with TRBD2 matching over 7 bases. The trim removed 5 bases at V and 1 base at J, leaving 20 bases unmatched. Per germline, CDR1 MDHEN and CDR2 SYDVKM. The CDR3 runs 19 residues.

This rearrangement joins TRBV7-9 to TRBJ2-3; TRBD2 matches 7 bases. There are 16 residues in the CDR3. CDR1 and CDR2 (germline): SEHNR, FQNEAQ (reference sequence). V was pared by 1 base and J by 6 bases, with 10 bases of the junction left unmatched. CDR3 DNA: TGTGCCAGCAGCTTAGTAGGGCTAGCGGCAGCGGATACGCAGTATTTT. Its protein is CASSLVGLAAADTQYF.

The chain uses TRBV2 and TRBJ1-2; D is ambiguous. The germline V gene encodes CDR1 SNHLY and CDR2 FYNNEI. CDR3 length: 15 amino acids. V lost 5 bases to trimming and J lost 0 bases, with 13 bases between them. The DNA of the CDR3 is TGTGCCAGCAGTTACGACCCCCAAACTAACTATGGCTACACCTTC. As protein: CASSYDPQTNYGYTF.

The chain combines TRBV5-1 with TRBJ1-2, with D possibly matching TRBD1 (5 bases). Germline V gene lookup returns CDR1 SGHRS and CDR2 YFSETQ. The V gene lost 4 bases and the J gene lost 4 bases, with 17 bases spanning the gap. The CDR3 contains 15 residues. CDR3 sequence (DNA): TGCGCCAGCAGCGCGGGGCAGGGTTCTGGCTATGGCTACACCTTC. Its translation is CASSAGQGSGYGYTF.

This chain joins TRBV7-3 and TRBJ2-7; D uncertain. Deletions cut 1 base from V and 6 bases from J, with 4 bases between. The CDR3 length is 11 residues. Germline V CDR1 and CDR2: SGHTA, FQGTGA. The chain's CDR3 is CASSLKREQYF. CDR3 nucleotide sequence: TGTGCCAGCAGCTTAAAGCGCGAGCAGTACTTC.

The genes are TRBV2 and TRBJ1-6, with 7 bases that match TRBD1. This CDR3 is 17 amino acids long. Trimming took 0 bases from V and 9 from J; bases not matched to a gene: 11. Per germline, CDR1 SNHLY and CDR2 FYNNEI. The DNA for the CDR3 is TGTGCCAGCAGTGAAGCTACTTCCAGGGGGGTTCTTTCACCCCTCCACTTT. Translating gives CASSEATSRGVLSPLHF.

This clone has only a few counts. This chain uses TRBV10-1 with TRBJ1-5; 10 nucleotides match TRBD1. The germline V gene encodes CDR1 WNHNN and CDR2 SYGVQD (reference sequence). V shed 0 bases and J 0 bases; nucleotides not matched to a gene: 14. This CDR3 region has 21 residues. The CDR3 sequence is CASSESPTGGQGPYSNQPQHF. CDR3 nucleotides: TGCGCCAGCAGTGAGTCACCTACGGGGGGACAGGGGCCCTATAGCAATCAGCCCCAGCATTTT.

This clone has only one observation. Within the sample, other DNA sequences also encode this same CDR3. J is TRBJ1-1 and V is TRBV9; 7 positions agree with TRBD1. V gave up 4 bases and J gave up 1 base; unmatched junction bases: 4. The CDR3 has 14 amino acids. Germline-derived CDR1 and CDR2 are SGDLS and YYNGEE. CDR3 sequence (DNA): TGTGCCAGCAGCCCCCGACAGGGGAACACTGAAGCTTTCTTT. Its translation is CASSPRQGNTEAFF.